The rows below give T cell receptor beta chains drawn from one sample of a study of OX40 agonist ivuxolimab in advanced cancers. The assay was immunoSEQ multiplex PCR, and TCRdb's table has in-frame clones only and misses some. The table records roughly 90,000 clones, 75% to 95% of them present only once. The sample here was CD4+ or CD8+ T cells sorted from blood, taken in a trial of the OX40 agonist ivuxolimab. Receptor source: an adult with an advanced solid tumor such as melanoma, head and neck, liver or kidney cancer. The CDR3 runs from the conserved cysteine through the conserved F or W. Fields, in order: V gene, D gene, J gene, clone size, CDR3 protein, CDR3 DNA. D genes are given only for firm matches. Only part of the rows carry a size: once, few, many, or a class if the clone is expanded.

TRBV27	NA	TRBJ2-7	NA	CASSFARSSYEQYF	TGTGCCAGCAGTTTCGCCCGTAGCTCCTACGAGCAGTACTTC
TRBV11-3	TRBD2	TRBJ2-5	NA	CASSLGVLAGEETQYF	TGTGCCAGCAGCTTAGGTGTACTAGCGGGAGAAGAGACCCAGTACTTC
TRBV19	TRBD2	TRBJ2-7	once	CASSIIGLAGVVGYEQYF	TGTGCCAGTAGTATAATCGGACTAGCGGGGGTAGTAGGCTACGAGCAGTACTTC
TRBV27	NA	TRBJ1-1	NA	CASSGRAGEAFF	TGTGCCAGCAGTGGTCGGGCAGGTGAAGCTTTCTTT
TRBV18	NA	TRBJ1-1	NA	CANSARNTEAFF	TGTGCCAACTCCGCCAGGAACACTGAAGCTTTCTTT
TRBV4-1	NA	TRBJ2-7	few	CASSQVGRYEQYF	TGCGCCAGCAGCCAAGTTGGTCGATACGAGCAGTACTTC
TRBV6-1	NA	TRBJ1-2	NA	CASSEIGAGGGYTF	TGTGCCAGCAGTGAAATTGGGGCAGGCGGAGGCTACACCTTC
TRBV5-6	NA	TRBJ2-5	NA	CASSFQETQYF	TGTGCCAGCAGCTTCCAAGAGACCCAGTACTTC
TRBV5-4	TRBD2	TRBJ2-7	NA	CASSSGGSAYEQYF	TGTGCCAGCAGCTCCGGCGGGAGTGCCTACGAGCAGTACTTC
TRBV6-5	TRBD1	TRBJ1-1	once	CASSYARQGEAFF	TGTGCCAGCAGTTACGCAAGACAGGGGGAAGCTTTCTTT
TRBV27	NA	TRBJ2-3	NA	CASIWGDTQYF	TGTGCCAGCATCTGGGGGGATACGCAGTATTTT
TRBV10-1	NA	TRBJ2-3	once	CASSESSDTQYF	TGCGCCAGCAGTGAGTCGTCAGATACGCAGTATTTT
TRBV27	NA	TRBJ2-7	NA	CATSGGYEQYF	TGTGCCACCAGCGGAGGCTACGAGCAGTACTTC
TRBV30	NA	TRBJ1-2	NA	CAWVSTPDYGYTF	TGTGCCTGGGTCTCAACACCGGACTATGGCTACACCTTC
TRBV2	NA	TRBJ2-3	NA	CASSVRLVADTQYF	TGTGCCAGCAGTGTCAGACTAGTCGCAGATACGCAGTATTTT
TRBV6-5	NA	TRBJ2-1	NA	CASSYSEGNEQFF	TGTGCCAGCAGTTACTCGGAGGGAAATGAGCAGTTCTTC
TRBV2	TRBD1	TRBJ2-7	NA	CASSLGQGAYEQYF	TGTGCCAGCAGCCTGGGACAGGGGGCTTACGAGCAGTACTTC
TRBV21-1	NA	TRBJ2-3	NA	CASSKIPQREHSDTQYF	TGTGCCAGCAGCAAGATTCCCCAGCGGGAGCACTCGGATACGCAGTATTTT
TRBV25-1	NA	TRBJ1-2	once	CASTGRLSNYGYTF	TGTGCCAGCACTGGACGGTTGTCTAACTATGGCTACACCTTC
TRBV7-2	NA	TRBJ2-7	NA	CASSTRDTSSYEQYF	TGTGCCAGCAGCACCCGGGACACAAGCTCCTACGAGCAGTACTTC
TRBV30	NA	TRBJ2-1	NA	CAWSVSSWNEQFF	TGTGCCTGGAGTGTATCTTCTTGGAATGAGCAGTTCTTC
TRBV11-2	TRBD2	TRBJ2-7	few	CASSFGTSAYEQYF	TGTGCCAGCAGCTTCGGGACTAGCGCCTACGAGCAGTACTTC
TRBV6-5	NA	TRBJ1-2	NA	CASSSDYGYTF	TGTGCCAGCAGTTCCGACTATGGCTACACCTTC
TRBV4-1	TRBD1	TRBJ1-6	NA	CASSQGQGLNNSPLHF	TGCGCCAGCAGCCAAGGACAGGGCCTCAATAATTCACCCCTCCACTTT
TRBV25-1	NA	TRBJ1-1	NA	CASSIGSRTEAFF	TGTGCCAGCAGTATAGGATCGCGGACTGAAGCTTTCTTT
TRBV11-3	NA	TRBJ1-4	NA	CASRGSNEKLFF	TGTGCCAGCCGGGGGAGTAATGAAAAACTGTTTTTT
TRBV2	TRBD2	TRBJ2-3	NA	CASSELAGGVADTQYF	TGTGCCAGCAGTGAGTTAGCGGGAGGGGTGGCAGATACGCAGTATTTT
TRBV13	NA	TRBJ1-1	NA	CASSLVSEGMGAFF	TGTGCCAGCAGCTTAGTCTCGGAGGGAATGGGAGCTTTCTTT
TRBV10-1	NA	TRBJ2-7	NA	CASSEISPSRPYEQYF	TGCGCCAGCAGTGAGATCTCGCCCAGCCGACCCTACGAGCAGTACTTC
TRBV19	TRBD1	TRBJ2-1	NA	CASSKDRARNNEQFF	TGTGCCAGTAGTAAAGACAGGGCGAGGAACAATGAGCAGTTCTTC
TRBV29-1	NA	TRBJ2-7	NA	CSVVWGNSYEQYF	TGCAGCGTTGTGTGGGGCAACTCCTACGAGCAGTACTTC
TRBV9	NA	TRBJ2-7	once	CASSVGGSYEQYF	TGTGCCAGCAGCGTAGGAGGGTCCTACGAGCAGTACTTC
TRBV14	TRBD2	TRBJ2-7	NA	CASSHEREGPEQYF	TGTGCCAGCAGCCACGAGCGGGAGGGCCCCGAGCAGTACTTC